This TCR beta chain appears in the sequencing data of a study of shared clonotypes between healthy human individuals. Study-level points and caveats: Since donors were few, the genetic and exposure-history diversity represented was limited. In contrast to clonotypes shared by all four donors, non-shared clonotypes had lower generation probabilities. In the sorted subsets, rarefaction showed sequencing was incomplete despite large depth.

The germline CDR1 and CDR2 sequences are KGHSH and LQKENI. J lost 4 bases, V lost 5 bases, and 11 bases had no gene match. The CDR3 spans 16 residues. On this clone: Its cognate antigen is unknown.

Authors' data handling: ImmunoSEQ output held junction-only sequences without quality scores, so filtering differed. TCRdb's table, derived via immunoSEQ multiplex PCR, lists solely in-frame clones and lacks some. V, J and clone size derive from that table, while D and trimming were established from the DNA sequence. The sample lists about 710,000 clones, roughly 72% occurring once. This chain joins TRBV18 and TRBJ1-5, with 7 bases that match TRBD1. The specimen was memory CD4+ T cells sorted from blood. Subset in this sample: CD45RA-negative fraction. This clonotype originated in a woman aged 30 to 39 in good health. The CDR3 loop reads CASSTNSGQLNQPQHF. CDR3 in DNA: TGTGCCAGCTCAACGAACTCGGGACAGCTAAATCAGCCCCAGCATTTT.